These 7 T cell receptor beta chains originate from one sample sequenced in a study of a mutant IDH1 vaccine in newly diagnosed glioma. The assay was immunoSEQ multiplex PCR, and TCRdb's table has in-frame clones only and misses some. The table has roughly 29,000 clones, less than 90% seen once. Their cognate antigens are unknown. Described time point: week 23, last vaccination. Every vaccination contained 300 ug of the mutant IDH1 20-mer peptide and was paired with topical imiquimod. The source material was PBMCs, sampled from a glioma patient whose treatment included an IDH1 peptide vaccine. The receptors were sampled from a woman aged 18-35 years with glioma.

The chain recombines TRBV25-1 with TRBJ2-3; the match to TRBD1 covers 7 bases. Germline CDR1 reads MGHDK; CDR2 reads SYGVNS. This CDR3 region has 16 residues. The V and J ends lost 2 bases and 1 base, in that order; junction bases with no gene match: 6. The CDR3 region is CASSETTGARTDTQYF. The CDR3 DNA reads TGTGCCAGCAGTGAAACTACAGGGGCCCGCACAGATACGCAGTATTTT.

This clone appeared once. The chain links TRBV14 to TRBJ2-3; D not resolved. V was shortened by 4 bases and J by 6 bases, with 8 bases between the two germline ends. Germline lookup yields CDR1 SGHDN and CDR2 FVKESK. The CDR3 has 12 amino acids. The CDR3: CASSLGMDTQYF. The CDR3 nucleotides read TGTGCCAGCAGCCTGGGGATGGATACGCAGTATTTT.

The chain is built from TRBV13 and TRBJ1-1; D is unclear. Germline lookup yields CDR1 PRHDT and CDR2 FYEKMQ (reference sequence). This CDR3 has 14 amino acids. Trimming took off 3 bases at V and 4 bases at J, with 12 bases between the two ends. The CDR3 reads CASSLANRLTEAFF. CDR3 bases: TGTGCCAGCAGCTTGGCAAATCGGCTCACTGAAGCTTTCTTT.

The CDR3 loop reads CASSRAGSFTNEQFF. CDR3 DNA sequence: TGCGCCAGCAGTCGGGCCGGGAGCTTTACCAATGAGCAGTTCTTC. The J gene is TRBJ2-1, the V gene TRBV5-1; tentative D call: TRBD2 (6 bases). Germline V CDR1 and CDR2: SGHRS, YFSETQ. This CDR3 is 15 amino acids long. V was trimmed by 5 bases and J by 6 bases, leaving 18 bases between them.

V usage is TRBV19 and J usage is TRBJ2-3, with 11 bases identical to TRBD2. The CDR3 contains 16 residues. In germline, CDR1 is LNHDA, CDR2 SQIVND (reference sequence). The V gene end was trimmed by 3 bases and the J gene end by 4 bases; junction bases not matched to a gene: 6. CDR3 in DNA: TGTGCCAGTAGTATTCCGACTAGCGGGAAGGCAGATACGCAGTATTTT. Translating gives CASSIPTSGKADTQYF.

The chain has TRBV7-6 and TRBJ1-3; D is uncertain. Trimming took off 8 bases at V and 3 bases at J, with 14 bases between the two ends. The CDR3 loop spans 14 amino acids. Per germline, CDR1 SGHVS and CDR2 FNYEAQ. The CDR3 protein is CASQDWRIGNTIYF. As DNA, the CDR3 is TGTGCCAGCCAGGACTGGAGGATTGGAAACACCATATATTTT.

This clone was seen only a few times. The chain employs TRBV7-6 and TRBJ2-7; D tentatively fits TRBD1 or TRBD2 (5 bases each). Per germline, CDR1 SGHVS and CDR2 FNYEAQ. Trimming shortened V by 5 bases and J by 2 bases, and 13 bases separated the two germline ends. The CDR3 loop spans 14 amino acids. CDR3 amino acids: CASSQNEGTYEQYF. CDR3 nucleotide sequence: TGTGCCAGCAGCCAAAACGAGGGGACCTACGAGCAGTACTTC.